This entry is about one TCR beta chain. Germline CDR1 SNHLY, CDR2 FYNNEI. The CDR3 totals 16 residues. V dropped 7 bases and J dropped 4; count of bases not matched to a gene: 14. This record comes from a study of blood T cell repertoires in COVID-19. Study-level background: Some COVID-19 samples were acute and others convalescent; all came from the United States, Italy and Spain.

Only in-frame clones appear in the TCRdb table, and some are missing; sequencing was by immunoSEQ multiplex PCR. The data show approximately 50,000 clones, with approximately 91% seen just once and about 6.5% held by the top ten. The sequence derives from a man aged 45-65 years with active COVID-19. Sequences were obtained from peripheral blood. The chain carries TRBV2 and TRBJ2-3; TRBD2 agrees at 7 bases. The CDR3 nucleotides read TGTGCCAGCACCCCCCTCGGGGGGAAGTATTCAGATACGCAGTATTTT. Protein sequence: CASTPLGGKYSDTQYF.